Listed below are T cell receptor beta chains from one sample, sequenced in a study of beta chain features in type 1 diabetes. TCRdb keeps only in-frame clones here, not all; method: immunoSEQ multiplex PCR. The data hold around 650,000 clones, with roughly 12% observed a single time. Sequenced: naive CD4+ T cells from blood. These TCRs come from a man aged 25-45 years with type 1 diabetes. CDR3s include the opening cysteine and the closing phenylalanine or tryptophan. The order of the fields is D gene, CDR3 length, V gene, J gene, CDR3 protein. D genes are given only for firm matches.

D: -; length: 13; V: TRBV2; J: TRBJ1-6; CDR3: CASGSVANSPLHF
D: -; length: 14; V: TRBV2; J: TRBJ1-5; CDR3: CASGVQTGDQPQHF
D: -; length: 13; V: TRBV11-3; J: TRBJ2-5; CDR3: CASSRDGRGTQYF
D: -; length: 11; V: TRBV19; J: TRBJ1-2; CDR3: CASSLNYGYTF
D: TRBD1; length: 17; V: TRBV18; J: TRBJ1-4; CDR3: CASSPRDRPSGNEKLFF
D: -; length: 14; V: TRBV4-3; J: TRBJ2-7; CDR3: CASSLNLDIYEQYF
D: TRBD1; length: 14; V: TRBV7-2; J: TRBJ2-1; CDR3: CASSFRDRYNEQFF
D: -; length: 15; V: TRBV27; J: TRBJ2-4; CDR3: CASSFRTPGRNIQYF
D: -; length: 12; V: TRBV2; J: TRBJ1-2; CDR3: CASGRDFNGYTF
D: -; length: 15; V: TRBV9; J: TRBJ2-5; CDR3: CASSPHGGPQETQYF
D: -; length: 14; V: TRBV6-5; J: TRBJ1-6; CDR3: CASSYKGGDSPLHF
D: -; length: 14; V: TRBV7-2; J: TRBJ1-3; CDR3: CASSAQGTGNTIYF
D: TRBD2; length: 11; V: TRBV20-1; J: TRBJ2-5; CDR3: CSARGPGGQYF
D: -; length: 12; V: TRBV28; J: TRBJ2-1; CDR3: CASPFRGNEQFF
D: TRBD1; length: 14; V: TRBV29-1; J: TRBJ1-5; CDR3: CSVGGQYSNQPQHF
D: -; length: 16; V: TRBV28; J: TRBJ1-6; CDR3: CASSLILPARDSPLHF
D: TRBD1; length: 15; V: TRBV6-1; J: TRBJ1-6; CDR3: CASSEIQGRDSPLHF
D: -; length: 11; V: TRBV29-1; J: TRBJ2-1; CDR3: CSVDGWNEQFF
D: -; length: 12; V: TRBV6-5; J: TRBJ2-2; CDR3: CASRGAAGELFF
D: TRBD1; length: 16; V: TRBV27; J: TRBJ1-5; CDR3: CASSPAGGRYNQPQHF
D: -; length: 14; V: TRBV9; J: TRBJ2-7; CDR3: CASSSDPGTYEQYF
D: -; length: 15; V: TRBV7-2; J: TRBJ1-3; CDR3: CASSLDVPSGNTIYF
D: -; length: 16; V: TRBV9; J: TRBJ2-1; CDR3: CASSVAGPTSYNEQFF
D: -; length: 13; V: TRBV29-1; J: TRBJ1-4; CDR3: CSVGRTYNEKLFF
D: -; length: 15; V: TRBV6-5; J: TRBJ1-3; CDR3: CASSYAGEKGNTIYF
D: -; length: 13; V: TRBV28; J: TRBJ2-1; CDR3: CASSFSPDGTQFF
D: TRBD1; length: 15; V: TRBV27; J: TRBJ1-2; CDR3: CASRRGTVPMDGYTF
D: -; length: 12; V: TRBV10-3; J: TRBJ1-4; CDR3: CAASGAENLLFF
D: TRBD2; length: 17; V: TRBV19; J: TRBJ2-3; CDR3: CASSIRRTSGGTDTQYF
D: TRBD1; length: 20; V: TRBV2; J: TRBJ2-3; CDR3: CASSQTGTGGWGDGTDTQYF
D: TRBD1; length: 15; V: TRBV2; J: TRBJ2-2; CDR3: CASSIQGANTGELFF
D: -; length: 13; V: TRBV30; J: TRBJ2-3; CDR3: CAWSVTTLNTQYF
D: -; length: 13; V: TRBV28; J: TRBJ1-2; CDR3: CASSLSSAPVRTF
D: -; length: 16; V: TRBV4-3; J: TRBJ2-2; CDR3: CASSQQGQPNTGELFF
D: -; length: 13; V: TRBV11-3; J: TRBJ2-7; CDR3: CASSLGHTYEQYF
D: -; length: 16; V: TRBV30; J: TRBJ2-3; CDR3: CAWSVRSVRGTDTQYF
D: TRBD1; length: 14; V: TRBV9; J: TRBJ1-5; CDR3: CASSRDRENQPQHF
D: -; length: 13; V: TRBV30; J: TRBJ1-2; CDR3: CAWNQETYYGYTF
D: -; length: 16; V: TRBV10-3; J: TRBJ2-1; CDR3: CAISEPGRGSYNEQFF
D: TRBD2; length: 17; V: TRBV5-1; J: TRBJ2-2; CDR3: CASSRLGLAVPAGELFF
D: TRBD1; length: 15; V: TRBV5-1; J: TRBJ2-5; CDR3: CASSLSGRGQETQYF
D: -; length: 14; V: TRBV30; J: TRBJ1-5; CDR3: CAWSGTSPNQPQHF
D: TRBD1; length: 15; V: TRBV6-5; J: TRBJ2-2; CDR3: CASSYRGPSTGELFF
D: TRBD1; length: 16; V: TRBV9; J: TRBJ2-2; CDR3: CASSEKGQGYTGELFF
D: TRBD1; length: 16; V: TRBV2; J: TRBJ1-6; CDR3: CASRPSVGGYDSPLHF
D: -; length: 11; V: TRBV6-5; J: TRBJ1-2; CDR3: CASSLQAGYTF
D: -; length: 15; V: TRBV18; J: TRBJ1-2; CDR3: CASSPGGQANYGYTF
D: TRBD2; length: 14; V: TRBV10-3; J: TRBJ2-7; CDR3: CAIRPGGASYEQYF
D: TRBD1; length: 18; V: TRBV7-9; J: TRBJ2-6; CDR3: CASSPGTGVFSGANVLTF
D: -; length: 11; V: TRBV11-2; J: TRBJ2-5; CDR3: CASSVQETQYF
D: -; length: 13; V: TRBV18; J: TRBJ1-1; CDR3: CASSEQVNTEAFF
D: -; length: 14; V: TRBV4-3; J: TRBJ2-5; CDR3: CASSPSPSKETQYF
D: TRBD2; length: 16; V: TRBV6-1; J: TRBJ2-7; CDR3: CASSDPASGGRYEQYF
D: -; length: 11; V: TRBV20-1; J: TRBJ2-7; CDR3: CSAGDPYEQYF
D: -; length: 13; V: TRBV18; J: TRBJ1-5; CDR3: CASSPGENQPQHF